This T cell receptor beta chain was recorded in a study of blood T cell repertoires in COVID-19. Overall study: COVID-19 samples from acute and convalescent phases originated in the United States, Italy and Spain. The analysed material was cDNA or gDNA that came from T cells, B-cell-depleted T cells, or PBMCs.

The CDR3 spans 17 residues. V dropped 1 base and J dropped 4 bases, with 17 bases sitting between them. Looked up from germline, CDR1 is SGHVS and CDR2 is FQNEAQ. As processed by the authors: Researchers report that nucleated cell counts were estimated from reference gene primer amplification. The assay was immunoSEQ multiplex PCR, and TCRdb's table has in-frame clones only and misses some. That table supplies the V and J calls and clone size; D and trimming were determined from the DNA. The sample contains tens of thousands of clones, roughly 90% of which appear only once. This clonotype originated in a man between 65 and 85 years old with active or convalescent COVID-19. The V and J genes are TRBV7-8 and TRBJ1-5; D may be TRBD1 (6 bases). Sequencing input: peripheral blood. Here the CDR3 reads CASSLDPGQLANQPQHF. In DNA form, the CDR3 reads TGTGCCAGCAGCTTAGACCCCGGACAGTTGGCGAATCAGCCCCAGCATTTT.